These 27 T cell receptor beta chains were sequenced from one sample in a study of cytomegalovirus exposure and HLA in healthy donors. Here immunoSEQ multiplex PCR was the method, and the copy in TCRdb shows in-frame clones only, minus some. The table lists some 60,000 clones, around 96% of them singletons, with around 0.83% in the top ten. Specimen: PBMCs. The receptors originated from a man aged 18 to 29 in good health and CMV-seronegative.

This sequence joins TRBV6-1 and TRBJ2-4, with 7 bases fitting TRBD1. The CDR3 totals 14 residues. Germline V CDR1 and CDR2: MNHNS, SASEGT. V was clipped by 7 bases and J by 12 bases; unmatched bases: 15. Here the CDR3 reads CASNPGQLTLGQYF. The CDR3 DNA reads as TGTGCCAGCAACCCGGGACAGCTTACACTCGGTCAGTACTTC.

The chain is built from TRBV11-2 and TRBJ2-3; possibly TRBD2 for D (6 bases). The CDR3 extends over 16 amino acids. Trimming left V 2 bases short and J 3 bases short, with 15 bases between. Germline V gene sequence: CDR1 SGHAT, CDR2 FQNNGV. As DNA, the CDR3 is TGTGCCAGCAGCTTAATCCCTGGGGGGTTAACAGATACGCAGTATTTT. As protein: CASSLIPGGLTDTQYF.

This chain uses TRBV28 with TRBJ2-3, with 10 bases that match TRBD2. V shed 4 bases and J 4 bases; nucleotides not matched to a gene: 20. Germline V gene data show CDR1 as MDHEN and CDR2 as SYDVKM. The CDR3 consists of 20 residues. CDR3 nucleotide sequence: TGTGCCAGCAGTTACGCCGGACTAGCGGTCTCCGGGGGTGTACCAGATACGCAGTATTTT. Residues: CASSYAGLAVSGGVPDTQYF.

The chain joins TRBV28 to TRBJ1-2; unclear D gene. This CDR3 comprises 11 residues. V was clipped by 5 bases and J by 8 bases, with 9 bases between them. Germline values: CDR1 MDHEN, CDR2 SYDVKM. The CDR3 region has the DNA TGTGCCAGCAGTGGAGAGCGGGGCTACACCTTC. This gives the protein CASSGERGYTF.

This chain connects TRBV9 to TRBJ2-5; 8 bases fit TRBD2. V shed 5 bases and J 0 bases; nucleotides not matched to a gene: 6. Germline CDR1 and CDR2: SGDLS and YYNGEE. The CDR3 has 15 amino acids. CDR3 DNA sequence: TGTGCCAGCAGTCCCAGCGGGAGTTACCAAGAGACCCAGTACTTC. Translation: CASSPSGSYQETQYF. The entire variable domain, with the rest obtained from reference TRBV9 and TRBJ2-5, is as follows: DSGVTQTPKHLITATGQRVTLRCSPRSGDLSVYWYQQSLDQGLQFLIQYYNGEERAKGNILERFSAQQFPDLHSELNLSSLELGDSALYFCASSPSGSYQETQYFGPGTRLLVL.

The chain recombines TRBV19 with TRBJ1-2; TRBD1 aligns across 8 bases. Germline CDR1 is LNHDA and CDR2 is SQIVND (reference sequence). The V segment lost 5 bases and the J segment 2 bases; nucleotides outside the gene matches: 1. The CDR3 loop spans 13 amino acids. CDR3 in amino acids: CASSWTGNYGYTF. The CDR3 region has the DNA TGTGCCAGTAGTTGGACAGGGAACTATGGCTACACCTTC.

The chain joins TRBV4-3 to TRBJ1-5, with D possibly being TRBD1 (5 bases). The CDR3 contains 13 residues. Trimming shortened V by 4 bases and J by 6 bases, and 10 bases separated the two germline ends. The germline CDR1 and CDR2 sequences are LGHNA and YSLEER. The DNA for the CDR3 is TGCGCCAGCAGCCGGGGGGGAGGTCAGCCCCAGCATTTT. This sequence encodes CASSRGGGQPQHF.

This clone has only one observation. The rearrangement uses TRBV2 and TRBJ1-2, with 10 bases identical to TRBD1. This CDR3 is built from 16 residues. CDR1 is SNHLY, CDR2 FYNNEI, per germline. The ends lost 3 bases at V and 6 bases at J; junction bases unmatched: 10. The CDR3 nucleotides read TGTGCCAGCAGTGACAACTGGGGACAGGGGATGGATGGCTACACCTTC. Residues: CASSDNWGQGMDGYTF.

The chain carries TRBV6-5 and TRBJ2-7; unclear D gene. CDR1 is MNHEY, CDR2 SVGAGI, per germline. The CDR3 has 11 amino acids. Trimming shortened V by 6 bases and J by 5 bases, and 8 bases separated the two germline ends. The CDR3 is CASRNRDEQYF. DNA for the CDR3: TGTGCCAGCAGGAACCGCGACGAGCAGTACTTC.

The V call is TRBV18, the J call TRBJ1-5, with TRBD1 matching over 8 bases. J lost 7 bases, V lost 4 bases, and 6 bases had no gene match. The V gene's germline CDR1 is KGHSH and CDR2 LQKENI. The CDR3 covers 14 residues. CDR3 region: CASSRDRGGQPQHF. DNA of the CDR3: TGTGCCAGCTCACGCGACAGGGGTGGCCAGCCCCAGCATTTT. Variable domain in full (rest from reference TRBV18 and TRBJ1-5): NAGVMQNPRHLVRRRGQEARLRCSPMKGHSHVYWYRQLPEEGLKFMVYLQKENIIDESGMPKERFSAEFPKEGPSILRIQQVVRGDSAAYFCASSRDRGGQPQHFGDGTRLSIL.

The chain recombines TRBV11-3 with TRBJ2-1; D is ambiguous. The CDR3 contains 13 residues. V lost 5 bases, J lost 5 bases, and 10 bases lay in between. The germline CDR1 and CDR2 sequences are SGHNT and YENEEA. The CDR3 spells CASSLSENNEQFF. CDR3 sequence (DNA): TGTGCCAGCAGCCTGTCAGAAAACAATGAGCAGTTCTTC.

This clone has a single count. The rearrangement joins TRBV29-1 to TRBJ2-6; D remains ambiguous. The V and J ends lost 5 bases and 1 base respectively, with 3 bases between them. This CDR3 has 12 amino acids. Per germline, CDR1 SQVTM and CDR2 ANQGSEA. The DNA for the CDR3 is TGCAGCGTTTCTTCTGGGGCCAACGTCCTGACTTTC. Translating gives CSVSSGANVLTF.

The J gene is TRBJ2-7, the V gene TRBV19, with 7 bases fitting TRBD1. This CDR3 spans 14 amino acids. The V gene end was trimmed by 2 bases and the J gene end by 4 bases; junction bases not matched to a gene: 5. Germline CDR1 reads LNHDA; CDR2 reads SQIVND (reference sequence). The CDR3 DNA reads TGTGCCAGTAGTATAAAGACAGGGATGTACGAGCAGTACTTC. Amino acids: CASSIKTGMYEQYF. Supplemented by reference TRBV19 and TRBJ2-7, the full variable domain reads DGGITQSPKYLFRKEGQNVTLSCEQNLNHDAMYWYRQDPGQGLRLIYYSQIVNDFQKGDIAEGYSVSREKKESFPLTVTSAQKNPTAFYLCASSIKTGMYEQYFGPGTRLTVT.

This clone was recorded only once. The gene calls are TRBV27 and TRBJ1-4; D unclear. The CDR3 is made up of 18 amino acids. V was clipped by 5 bases and J by 0 bases, with 19 bases between them. Germline V gene data show CDR1 as MNHEY and CDR2 as SMNVEV (reference sequence). CDR3 in DNA: TGTGCCAGCAGTCCGTCACCCGGGAGGGTTGCAACTAATGAAAAACTGTTTTTT. Translating gives CASSPSPGRVATNEKLFF.

The CDR3 coding sequence is TGTGCCAGCAGCGTGCGGACAGGCCATGGCTACACCTTC. Residues: CASSVRTGHGYTF. This sequence joins TRBV9 and TRBJ1-2; TRBD1 aligns across 7 bases. The junction had 4 bases not matched to a gene; V was cut back by 2 bases and J by 6 bases. The germline V gene encodes CDR1 SGDLS and CDR2 YYNGEE. The CDR3 contains 13 residues.

The CDR3 sequence: CASSVKTGGWQYF. The CDR3, as DNA: TGTGCCAGCAGCGTGAAGACAGGGGGCTGGCAGTACTTC. The gene calls are TRBV9 and TRBJ2-7; 10 bases are shared with TRBD1. Trimming cost V 2 bases and J 9 bases; bases outside gene matches: 5. CDR1 and CDR2 from the germline V gene are SGDLS and YYNGEE. The CDR3 is 13 amino acids.

The chain carries TRBV30 and TRBJ2-3, with 8 bases that match TRBD2. The CDR3 is made up of 13 amino acids. Germline V gives CDR1 GTSNPN, CDR2 SVGIG (reference sequence). Trimming removed 3 bases from V and 4 bases from J; junction bases left unmatched: 3. The CDR3: CAWSSGSPDTQYF. The CDR3 DNA is TGTGCCTGGAGCAGCGGGAGTCCAGATACGCAGTATTTT.

The rearrangement joins TRBV10-1 to TRBJ2-5; D is perhaps TRBD2 (7 bases). Per the germline V gene, CDR1 is WNHNN and CDR2 is SYGVQD (reference sequence). Trimming shortened V by 6 bases and J by 4 bases, and 15 bases separated the two germline ends. The CDR3 covers 14 residues. CDR3 sequence: CASSQGGAGETQYF. The CDR3 region has the DNA TGCGCCAGCAGCCAAGGGGGGGCCGGAGAGACCCAGTACTTC.

The CDR3, as DNA: TGTGCCAGTAGTCAACAGAATAGCAATCAGCCCCAGCATTTT. Protein product: CASSQQNSNQPQHF. The chain joins TRBV19 to TRBJ1-5; no firm D call. The V end was cut by 5 bases, the J end by 0 bases, with 8 bases between. Germline CDR1 is LNHDA and CDR2 is SQIVND (reference sequence). This CDR3 spans 14 amino acids.

The chain combines TRBV19 with TRBJ2-7; the D gene is possibly TRBD2 (6 bases). V lost 5 bases and J lost 3, with 14 bases in between. CDR3 size: 14 residues. Germline V CDR1 and CDR2: LNHDA, SQIVND (reference sequence). In DNA form, the CDR3 reads TGTGCCAGTAGTTCCGGGGGAGACTACTACGAGCAGTACTTC. This codes for CASSSGGDYYEQYF.

V is TRBV5-5 and J is TRBJ2-7, with 7 bases that match TRBD1. This CDR3 is 15 amino acids long. Germline values: CDR1 SGHKS, CDR2 YYEKEE (reference sequence). V trimming: 1 base; J trimming: 0 bases; junction bases outside the gene matches: 4. The CDR3 DNA follows: TGTGCCAGCAGCTTGTGGTGGGACAGCTCCTACGAGCAGTACTTC. It is translated as CASSLWWDSSYEQYF. Using reference TRBV5-5 and TRBJ2-7 for the parts outside the CDR3, the full variable domain is DAGVTQSPTHLIKTRGQQVTLRCSPISGHKSVSWYQQVLGQGPQFIFQYYEKEERGRGNFPDRFSARQFPNYSSELNVNALLLGDSALYLCASSLWWDSSYEQYFGPGTRLTVT.

The chain couples TRBV11-2 to TRBJ2-1; D may be TRBD2 (5 bases). The CDR3 is 13 residues long. Germline V gene sequence: CDR1 SGHAT, CDR2 FQNNGV. V lost 5 bases and J lost 6, with 11 bases in between. The CDR3 sequence is CASSLLALNEQFF. The CDR3 coding sequence is TGTGCCAGCAGCCTTTTAGCGCTCAATGAGCAGTTCTTC.

The CDR3 DNA reads TGTGCCAGCAGTCGACGGGACAGCCCTTCACCCCTCCACTTT. Its protein product is CASSRRDSPSPLHF. The chain carries TRBV6-7 and TRBJ1-6; the match to TRBD1 covers 7 bases. TRBV6-7 belongs to the ORF category, with a function that is uncertain. With V trimmed by 5 bases and J by 9 bases, 7 bases remained unmatched. The CDR3 contains 14 residues.

This chain connects TRBV4-3 to TRBJ2-1, with TRBD2 matching over 10 bases. Trimming removed 1 base from V and 8 bases from J; junction bases left unmatched: 8. Germline values: CDR1 LGHNA, CDR2 YSLEER. This CDR3 is built from 16 residues. The CDR3 nucleotides are TGCGCCAGCAGCCAAGGGGAAACACTAGCGGGGTATGAGCAGTTCTTC. The encoded protein is CASSQGETLAGYEQFF.

The chain joins TRBV7-6 to TRBJ2-6; D may be TRBD2 (5 bases). The CDR3 length is 15 residues. V was clipped by 1 base and J by 2 bases, with 6 bases between them. CDR1 SGHVS and CDR2 FNYEAQ come from the germline V gene. The CDR3 region is CASSLVATGANVLTF. DNA for the CDR3: TGTGCCAGCAGCTTAGTAGCGACTGGGGCCAACGTCCTGACTTTC.

The CDR3 loop is CSGLSGDSDEQYF. The DNA of the CDR3 is TGCAGCGGGTTATCAGGGGATAGCGACGAGCAGTACTTC. The rearrangement joins TRBV29-1 to TRBJ2-7; D may be TRBD1 (6 bases). This CDR3 has 13 residues. From germline, CDR1 is SQVTM and CDR2 ANQGSEA. The ends were cut back, 7 bases at V and 5 bases at J, with 18 bases in the middle.

This chain joins TRBV11-1 and TRBJ2-7, with a weak D call TRBD2 (6 bases). Germline V gene data show CDR1 as SGHAT and CDR2 as FQDESV (reference sequence). The CDR3 is 15 residues long. Trimming removed 1 base from V and 5 bases from J, with 15 bases in between. The CDR3 DNA reads as TGTGCCAGCAGCTTAGGAGCCGGCGGGATTGACGAGCAGTACTTC. Translation: CASSLGAGGIDEQYF.